A selection of T cell receptor beta chains follows, all from one sample in a study of regulatory T cells in long-lasting Graves disease. TCRdb redid the calling of the multiplex PCR reads with MiXCR, one entry per CDR3 protein. The data hold around 340,000 distinct CDR3 sequences, with about 19% observed a single time. Sequencing used peripheral blood mononuclear cells (PBMCs), obtained when the disease was refractory, from a patient treated with antithyroid drugs. The receptors derive from a female donor with Graves disease. The CDR3 runs from the conserved cysteine through the conserved F or W. A D gene is named only where the DNA matches it firmly. Where a row states a size, it is once, few, many or the class of an expanded clone; other rows omit it.

D gene	clone size	V gene	J gene	CDR3 protein	CDR3 DNA
NA	NA	TRBV12-3/TRBV12-4	TRBJ2-2	CARTMGLGTGELFF	TGTGCCCGCACCATGGGACTGGGCACCGGGGAGCTGTTTTTT
TRBD1	NA	TRBV19	TRBJ1-6	CASRRDRGGNSPLHF	TGTGCCAGTAGGAGGGACAGGGGAGGAAATTCACCCCTCCACTTT
TRBD2	many	TRBV3-1	TRBJ2-5	CASSHFSGGAETQYF	TGTGCCAGCAGCCACTTTAGCGGGGGGGCAGAGACCCAGTACTTC
NA	many	TRBV6-1	TRBJ2-2	CASSEAGYTGELFF	TGTGCCAGCAGTGAAGCTGGGTACACCGGGGAGCTGTTTTTT
NA	NA	TRBV3-1	TRBJ2-7	CASSQDGAGPQYF	TGTGCCAGCAGCCAAGATGGCGCGGGACCGCAGTACTTC
NA	few	TRBV7-2	TRBJ1-1	CASSSKRILNTEAFF	TGTGCCAGCAGCTCAAAAAGGATATTGAACACTGAAGCTTTCTTT
NA	few	TRBV7-2	TRBJ2-7	CASSLVISQGSSYEQYF	TGTGCCAGCAGCTTAGTAATCTCCCAGGGGTCCTCCTACGAGCAGTACTTC
NA	few	TRBV7-3	TRBJ1-6	CASSLRSDAGNSPLHF	TGTGCCAGCAGCTTAAGATCGGATGCGGGTAATTCACCCCTCCACTTT
NA	many	TRBV7-2	TRBJ1-2	CASSLVGGSNGYTF	TGTGCCAGCAGCTTAGTCGGGGGGAGCAATGGCTACACCTTC
TRBD2	many	TRBV6-2/TRBV6-3	TRBJ2-5	CATASRLAGVLIPETQYF	TGTGCCACCGCGAGTCGACTAGCGGGGGTCCTCATTCCTGAGACCCAGTACTTC
NA	many	TRBV4-1	TRBJ1-1	CASSGGQMNTEAFF	TGCGCCAGCAGCGGGGGCCAGATGAACACTGAAGCTTTCTTT
NA	NA	TRBV19	TRBJ1-5	CASSIGYGNSNQPQHF	TGTGCCAGTAGTATCGGTTATGGGAACAGCAATCAGCCCCAGCATTTT
NA	few	TRBV6-2/TRBV6-3	TRBJ2-7	CASRQKWRAGSYEQYF	TGTGCCAGCAGACAAAAGTGGCGGGCTGGTTCCTACGAGCAGTACTTC
TRBD2	few	TRBV2	TRBJ2-1	CAISSGTYNEQFF	TGTGCCATCTCTAGCGGTACCTACAATGAGCAGTTCTTC
TRBD2	NA	TRBV6-2/TRBV6-3	TRBJ2-3	CASSYGTSGVADTQYF	TGTGCCAGCAGTTACGGTACTAGCGGGGTGGCAGATACGCAGTATTTT
NA	many	TRBV20-1	TRBJ2-7	CSDTPQGLYEQYF	TGCAGTGATACGCCTCAGGGGCTCTACGAGCAGTACTTC
NA	few	TRBV5-1	TRBJ1-1	CASSLAERATEAFF	TGCGCCAGCAGCTTGGCCGAGAGGGCAACTGAAGCTTTCTTT
NA	many	TRBV6-5	TRBJ1-1	CASSSSSNEAFF	TGTGCCAGCAGTTCAAGTAGTAATGAAGCTTTCTTT
TRBD1	NA	TRBV18	TRBJ2-7	CASSPPAGGRYEQYF	TGTGCCAGCTCACCACCGGCAGGGGGCAGATACGAGCAGTACTTC
NA	many	TRBV27	TRBJ1-2	CASSLRGFVGYTF	TGTGCCAGCAGTTTACGGGGATTTGTTGGCTACACCTTC
NA	many	TRBV9	TRBJ1-5	CASSEGGSARQPQHF	TGTGCCAGCAGTGAGGGGGGCTCCGCAAGGCAGCCCCAGCATTTT
TRBD1	many	TRBV7-9	TRBJ1-6	CASSFGTVGSPLHF	TGTGCCAGCAGCTTCGGGACAGTTGGTTCACCCCTCCACTTT
TRBD1	NA	TRBV19	TRBJ1-5	CASSRGQGGSKPQHF	TGTGCCAGTAGTAGAGGACAGGGAGGGTCGAAGCCCCAGCATTTT
TRBD1	many	TRBV6-1	TRBJ1-5	CASSRGLGNQPQHF	TGTGCCAGCAGTAGGGGGCTCGGCAATCAGCCCCAGCATTTT
NA	many	TRBV18	TRBJ2-5	CASSRGTEETQYF	TGTGCCAGCAGCCGCGGGACAGAAGAGACCCAGTACTTC
NA	NA	TRBV20-1	TRBJ1-2	CSANSAQAAEPYGYTF	TGCAGTGCTAACTCGGCGCAGGCAGCTGAACCTTATGGCTACACCTTC
TRBD2	many	TRBV12-3/TRBV12-4	TRBJ2-7	CASSFSAGEDYEQYF	TGTGCCAGCAGTTTTTCAGCGGGAGAGGATTACGAGCAGTACTTC
TRBD1	NA	TRBV4-3	TRBJ1-1	CASSQEVRQGGFTEAFF	TGCGCCAGCAGCCAAGAGGTCCGGCAGGGGGGTTTCACTGAAGCTTTCTTT
NA	NA	TRBV19	TRBJ1-1	CASSIRHRVKTEAFF	TGTGCCAGTAGTATAAGGCACAGGGTGAAGACTGAAGCTTTCTTT
NA	NA	TRBV19	TRBJ1-1	CASMYGGGGTEAFF	TGTGCCAGTATGTATGGGGGCGGGGGCACTGAAGCTTTCTTT